Here is one T cell receptor (beta chain) with its context. As yet, its antigen is unknown. The data belong to a study of identical twins. Study-level findings and limits: While abundant cord blood beta clonotypes carried fewer insertions, memory repertoires showed no such pattern. Low generation-probability sequences were in excess among twin-shared out-of-frame alpha sequences.

Each donor was a healthy Caucasian. Germline lookup yields CDR1 SEHNR and CDR2 FQNEAQ (reference sequence). Trimming cost V 4 bases and J 2 bases, with 10 bases left between them. This CDR3 has 14 residues. Unique molecular identifiers were present on the cDNA, which also gained a universal primer site by template switching. TCRdb reanalysed the 5' RACE reads using MiXCR and keeps one entry per CDR3 protein. The sample lists around 570,000 distinct CDR3 sequences; 9.5% to 10% were seen once. This sample was also put to use in a study of yellow fever vaccine responses in identical twins.

This chain joins TRBV7-9 and TRBJ2-3, with a weak D call TRBD1 (6 bases). The sequence was obtained from a woman aged 18-29 years in good health. Material: PBMCs. The chain's CDR3 is CASSYRVNTDTQYF. CDR3 DNA: TGTGCCAGCAGCTACAGGGTAAACACAGATACGCAGTATTTT. Using reference TRBV7-9 and TRBJ2-3 for the parts outside the CDR3, the full variable domain is DTGVSQNPRHKITKRGQNVTFRCDPISEHNRLYWYRQTLGQGPEFLTYFQNEAQLEKSRLLSDRFSAERPKGSFSTLEIQRTEQGDSAMYLCASSYRVNTDTQYFGPGTRLTVL.